This T cell receptor beta chain appears in the sequencing data of a study of cytomegalovirus exposure and HLA in healthy donors. Study-level results: In vitro, a few CMV-associated chains proved specific for CMV antigens.

The study sampled nominally healthy donors, though unrecorded immune exposures were likely. PCR employed 60 Vbeta and 13 Jbeta primers. Repertoires were generated with immunoSEQ multiplex PCR, while TCRdb's copy carries only in-frame clones and drops some. The table lists approximately 190,000 clones, 78% of them singletons. About this clone itself: No antigen is known for it.

Sequenced material: PBMCs. The TCR originated in a woman aged 30 to 39 in good health and CMV-seropositive.

The CDR3 protein is CASSVGTQGWGEKLFF. The CDR3 DNA follows: TGTGCCAGCAGCGTCGGGACTCAGGGTTGGGGTGAAAAACTGTTTTTT. This rearrangement joins TRBV9 to TRBJ1-4; D may be TRBD1 (5 bases). The CDR3 runs to 16 residues. Germline CDR1 is SGDLS and CDR2 is YYNGEE. The V end lost 2 bases, the J end lost 7 bases, and 18 bases lay between the germline ends.